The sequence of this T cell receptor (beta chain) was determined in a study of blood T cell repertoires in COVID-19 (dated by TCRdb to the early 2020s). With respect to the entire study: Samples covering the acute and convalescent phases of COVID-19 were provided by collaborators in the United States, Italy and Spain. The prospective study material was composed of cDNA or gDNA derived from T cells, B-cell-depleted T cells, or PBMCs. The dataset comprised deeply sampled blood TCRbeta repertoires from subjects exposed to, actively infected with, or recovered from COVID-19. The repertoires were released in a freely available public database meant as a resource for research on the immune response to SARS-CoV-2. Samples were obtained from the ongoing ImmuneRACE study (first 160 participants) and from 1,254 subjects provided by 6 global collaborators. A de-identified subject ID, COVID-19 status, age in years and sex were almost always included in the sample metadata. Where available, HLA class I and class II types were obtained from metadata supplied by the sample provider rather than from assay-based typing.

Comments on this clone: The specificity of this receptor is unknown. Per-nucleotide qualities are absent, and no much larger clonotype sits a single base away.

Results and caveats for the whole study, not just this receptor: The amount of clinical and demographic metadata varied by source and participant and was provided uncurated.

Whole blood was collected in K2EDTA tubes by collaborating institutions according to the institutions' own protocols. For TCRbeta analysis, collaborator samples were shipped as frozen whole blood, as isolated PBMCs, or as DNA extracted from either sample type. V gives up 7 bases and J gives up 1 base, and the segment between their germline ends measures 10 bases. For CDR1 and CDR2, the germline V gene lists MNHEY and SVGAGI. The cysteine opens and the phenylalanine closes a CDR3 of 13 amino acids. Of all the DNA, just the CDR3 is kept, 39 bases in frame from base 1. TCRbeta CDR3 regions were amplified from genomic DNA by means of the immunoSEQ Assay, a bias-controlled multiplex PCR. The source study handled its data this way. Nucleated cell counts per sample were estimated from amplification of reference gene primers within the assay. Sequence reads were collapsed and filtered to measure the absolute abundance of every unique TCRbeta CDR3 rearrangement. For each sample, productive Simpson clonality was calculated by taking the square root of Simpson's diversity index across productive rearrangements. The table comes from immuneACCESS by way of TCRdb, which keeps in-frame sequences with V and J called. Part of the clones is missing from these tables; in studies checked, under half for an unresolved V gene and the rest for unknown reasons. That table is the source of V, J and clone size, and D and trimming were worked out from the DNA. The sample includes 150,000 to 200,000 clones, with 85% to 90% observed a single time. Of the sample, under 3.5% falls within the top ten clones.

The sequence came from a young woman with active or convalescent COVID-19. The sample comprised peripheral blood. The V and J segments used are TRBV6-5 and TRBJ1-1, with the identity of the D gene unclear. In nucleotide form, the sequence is TGTGCCAGCATGGTAACGGGGAACACTGAAGCTTTCTTT. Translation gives CASMVTGNTEAFF.